Reported below is one TCR beta chain. There is no known antigen for this receptor. Nothing much larger sits one base from this clone, and base qualities are not available. This record comes from a study of shared clonotypes between healthy human individuals (dated by TCRdb to 2020 to 2022). Regarding the research as a whole: Two women and a few men aged 18 to 49 years were included in the cohort. To estimate repertoire size and how much clonotypes are shared between individuals, the study performed deep sequencing of blood TCR repertoires from five healthy adults. Per donor, leukapheresis produced somewhere between about 0.9 and 9 billion PBMCs. Per donor, three plates each were used for CD4 naive and CD4 memory, two for CD8 naive, and one for CD8 memory. To increase sequencing depth and limit assay-specific biases, different laboratories used diverse techniques to prepare libraries and sequence TCR repertoires.

TCR CDR3 regions were amplified from genomic DNA by multiplex PCR using the deep immunoSEQ assay. Extracted genomic DNA from each cell subset was spread evenly across all wells of several immunoSEQ 96-well plates, with each plate serving as a replicate. For sorted subsets, each replicate PCR was loaded with roughly 190 ng genomic DNA, equivalent to some 27,000 T cell genomes. Purified libraries were measured with a Qubit 3.0 fluorometer, size-checked on a Bioanalyzer 2100, and measured again with the KAPA Library Quantification kit. Every immunoSEQ 96-well plate was sequenced on a separate single-read 150-cycle Illumina NextSeq 550 flow cell. The study's own analysis went as follows. Because the immunoSEQ output held only junctional sequences and lacked quality scores, the filtering could not match the filtering applied to full-length reads. Sequences were annotated with PyIR, a Python wrapper for IgBLAST v1.9, using IMGT germline references to assign V/J genes and CDR3. Any read was removed if the V/J assignment was weak (E-value above 1e-6), the CDR3 was missing, or the read contained stop codons, out-of-frame junctions, or ambiguous translated residues. V3J clonotypes were defined as sequences sharing the same inferred V gene, J gene, and CDR3 amino acid sequence. Percentage overlap between repertoires was calculated by dividing the number of shared unique clonotypes by the size of the smaller repertoire. RTK rarefaction, the Chao1 estimator, and Recon v2.1 estimates of unobserved clonotypes were used to assess repertoire richness. OLGA was used to compute generation probabilities for all TCRbeta clonotypes that the gDNA method yielded from a few donors. Drawn from immuneACCESS, this table holds only the in-frame rearrangements with V and J called that TCRdb kept. Clones are partly lost; checked studies trace under half to an unresolved V gene and leave the rest unexplained. The V and J calls and clone size were taken over from that table, and D and trimming were inferred from the DNA. The sample yields some 2.4 million clones; under 95% were counted once. The ten largest clones take up about 0.39% of the sample.

The donors were healthy, HIV-negative adults who had no recently reported acute infections or vaccinations. Every donor was a Caucasian adult residing in Nashville, Tennessee, USA. Magnetic negative selection was used to enrich CD4+ T cells, after which naive cells were positively selected on CD45RA and the negative fraction became the memory subset. Blood was collected by leukapheresis, and PBMCs were isolated by Ficoll-Histopaque density gradient centrifugation and then cryopreserved in liquid nitrogen vapor phase. Analytical flow cytometry was used to check the purity and quantity of each magnetically sorted T cell population. From each sorted fraction, genomic DNA was isolated and quantified by UV absorbance on a Nanodrop 2000c. General conclusions and limits of the study: Pairwise subsampling led to the expectation that sequencing depth would affect the degree of clonotype sharing among donors. Sampling was restricted to blood, and TCR repertoires in tissues likely differ from the TCR repertoires found in blood. Because the study included a small number of donors, the genetic and exposure-history diversity represented was limited. Estimated clonotype richness was generally larger for naive than for memory subsets. Sharing across a few donors was observed for approximately 5% of naive CD4, about 4% of naive CD8, over 2% of memory CD4, and 0.4% of memory CD8 clonotypes. Even with the large sequencing depth, rarefaction of the sorted-subset datasets indicated that sequencing was incomplete. Compared with non-shared clonotypes, the clonotypes found in all four sorted-subset donors had higher generation probabilities.

The CDR1 and CDR2 encoded by the germline V gene (reference sequence) are MNHEY and SMNVEV. CDR3 length: 16 amino acids, cysteine to phenylalanine. Here the CDR3 DNA is all that survives: 48 bases in frame from base 1. V loses 2 bases, J loses 1 base, and the germline ends lie 13 bases apart. Sequencing input: naive CD4+ T cells from PBMCs. In the paper's terms, the cell subset or site label means: CD45RA+ positively selected. The clonotype comes from a man between 18 and 35 years old in good health. Some clones in this sample may be carry-over from other donors' samples. This receptor chain uses TRBV27 and TRBJ2-3; the D gene is perhaps TRBD1, on 5 matching bases. The sequence in DNA is TGTGCCAGCAGTTTAGAAAGTACAGGCGGCACAGATACGCAGTATTTT. The encoded protein is CASSLESTGGTDTQYF.